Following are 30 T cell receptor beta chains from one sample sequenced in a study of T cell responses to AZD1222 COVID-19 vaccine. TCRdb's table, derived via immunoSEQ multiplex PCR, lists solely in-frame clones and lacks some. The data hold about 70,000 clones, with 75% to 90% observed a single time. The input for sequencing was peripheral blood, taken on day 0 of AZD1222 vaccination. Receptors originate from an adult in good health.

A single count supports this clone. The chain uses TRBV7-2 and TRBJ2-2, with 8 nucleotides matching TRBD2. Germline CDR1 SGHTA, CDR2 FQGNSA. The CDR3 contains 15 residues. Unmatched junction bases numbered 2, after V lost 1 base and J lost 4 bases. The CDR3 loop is CASSLVAGLTGELFF. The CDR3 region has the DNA TGTGCCAGCAGCTTAGTAGCGGGACTCACCGGGGAGCTGTTTTTT.

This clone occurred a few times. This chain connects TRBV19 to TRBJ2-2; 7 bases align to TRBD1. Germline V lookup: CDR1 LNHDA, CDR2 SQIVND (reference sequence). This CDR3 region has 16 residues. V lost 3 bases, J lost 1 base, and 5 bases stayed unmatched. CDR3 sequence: CASSMATGWNTGELFF. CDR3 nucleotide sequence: TGTGCCAGTAGTATGGCGACAGGGTGGAACACCGGGGAGCTGTTTTTT.

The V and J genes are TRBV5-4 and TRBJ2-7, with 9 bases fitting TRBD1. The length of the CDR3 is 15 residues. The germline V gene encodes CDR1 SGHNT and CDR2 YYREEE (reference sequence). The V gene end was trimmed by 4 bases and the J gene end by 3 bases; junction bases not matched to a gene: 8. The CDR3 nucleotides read TGTGCCAGCAGCCTGGGGACAGGGACCTTCTACGAGCAGTACTTC. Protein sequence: CASSLGTGTFYEQYF.

CDR3 nucleotides: TGTGCCAGCAGTAGGGAGACAGGGAAGGATTCACCCCTCCACTTT. It translates to CASSRETGKDSPLHF. The chain recombines TRBV6-6 with TRBJ1-6; 7 bases fit TRBD1. The germline V gene has CDR1 MNHNY and CDR2 SVGAGI (reference sequence). V was pared by 5 bases and J by 8 bases, with 9 bases of the junction left unmatched. This CDR3 is 15 amino acids long.

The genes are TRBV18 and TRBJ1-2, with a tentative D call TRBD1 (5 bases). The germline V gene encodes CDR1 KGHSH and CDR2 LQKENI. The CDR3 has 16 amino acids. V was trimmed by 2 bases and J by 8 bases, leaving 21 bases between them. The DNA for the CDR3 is TGTGCCAGCTCACCAGGCAGGGATCCCTCACTCGGGGGCTACACCTTC. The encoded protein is CASSPGRDPSLGGYTF.

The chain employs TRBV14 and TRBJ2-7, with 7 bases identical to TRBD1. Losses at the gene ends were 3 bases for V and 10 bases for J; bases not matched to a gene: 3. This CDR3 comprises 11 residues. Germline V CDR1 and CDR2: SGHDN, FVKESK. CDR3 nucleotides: TGTGCCAGCAGCCAGGACAGGTCACAGTACTTC. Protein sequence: CASSQDRSQYF.

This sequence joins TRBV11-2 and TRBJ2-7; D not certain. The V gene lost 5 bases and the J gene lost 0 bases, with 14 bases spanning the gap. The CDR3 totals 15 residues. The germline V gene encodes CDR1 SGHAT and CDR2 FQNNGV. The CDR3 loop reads CASSRSRSLSYEQYF. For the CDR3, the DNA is TGTGCCAGCAGCCGGTCGCGGAGTCTCTCCTACGAGCAGTACTTC.

Here the CDR3 DNA reads TGCAGCGTTTTTCTCGGACTAGGGTTCTACGAGCAGTACTTC. Amino acids: CSVFLGLGFYEQYF. The gene calls are TRBV29-1 and TRBJ2-7; 7 bases agree with TRBD2. CDR3 length: 14 residues. In germline, CDR1 is SQVTM, CDR2 ANQGSEA. V dropped 5 bases and J dropped 3; count of bases not matched to a gene: 10.

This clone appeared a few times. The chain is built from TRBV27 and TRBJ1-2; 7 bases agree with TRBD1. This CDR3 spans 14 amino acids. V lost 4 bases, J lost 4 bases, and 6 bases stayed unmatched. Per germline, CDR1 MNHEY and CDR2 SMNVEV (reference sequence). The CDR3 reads CASSSEQGPYGYTF. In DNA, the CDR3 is TGTGCCAGCAGTTCAGAACAGGGGCCCTATGGCTACACCTTC.

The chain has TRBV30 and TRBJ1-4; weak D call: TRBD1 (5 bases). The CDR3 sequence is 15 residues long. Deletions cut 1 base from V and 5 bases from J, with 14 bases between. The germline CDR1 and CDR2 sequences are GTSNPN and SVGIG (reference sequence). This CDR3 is CAWSAGPGGNEKLFF. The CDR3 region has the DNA TGTGCCTGGAGTGCAGGGCCCGGGGGAAATGAAAAACTGTTTTTT.

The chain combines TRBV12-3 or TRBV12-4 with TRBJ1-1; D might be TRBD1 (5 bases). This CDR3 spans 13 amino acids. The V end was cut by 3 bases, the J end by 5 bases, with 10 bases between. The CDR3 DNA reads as TGTGCCAGCAGTTTTTCGGGGGGGACTGAAGCTTTCTTT. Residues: CASSFSGGTEAFF.

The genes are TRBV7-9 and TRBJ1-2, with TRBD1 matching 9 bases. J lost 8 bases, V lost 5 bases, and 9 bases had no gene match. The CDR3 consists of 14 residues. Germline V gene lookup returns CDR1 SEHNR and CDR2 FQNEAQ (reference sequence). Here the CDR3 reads CASSLGQGIEGYTF. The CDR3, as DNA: TGTGCCAGCAGCCTTGGACAGGGGATCGAGGGCTACACCTTC.

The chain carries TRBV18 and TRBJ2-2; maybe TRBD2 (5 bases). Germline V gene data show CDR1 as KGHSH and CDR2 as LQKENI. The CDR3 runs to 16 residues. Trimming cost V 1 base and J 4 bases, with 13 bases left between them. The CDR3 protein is CASSPQTLGSTGELFF. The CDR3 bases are TGTGCCAGCTCACCACAAACATTAGGGAGCACCGGGGAGCTGTTTTTT. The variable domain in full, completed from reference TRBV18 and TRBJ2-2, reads NAGVMQNPRHLVRRRGQEARLRCSPMKGHSHVYWYRQLPEEGLKFMVYLQKENIIDESGMPKERFSAEFPKEGPSILRIQQVVRGDSAAYFCASSPQTLGSTGELFFGEGSRLTVL.

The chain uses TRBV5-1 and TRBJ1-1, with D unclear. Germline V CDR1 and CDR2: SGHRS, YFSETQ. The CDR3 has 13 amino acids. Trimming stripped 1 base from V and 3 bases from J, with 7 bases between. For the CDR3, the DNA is TGCGCCAGCAGCTTGAAAGGAGACACTGAAGCTTTCTTT. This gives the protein CASSLKGDTEAFF.

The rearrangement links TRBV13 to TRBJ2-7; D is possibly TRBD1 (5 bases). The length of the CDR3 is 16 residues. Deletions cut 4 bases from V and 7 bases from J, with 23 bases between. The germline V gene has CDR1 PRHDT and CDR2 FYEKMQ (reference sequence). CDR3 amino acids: CASSSRVGAALGEQYF. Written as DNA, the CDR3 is TGTGCCAGCAGCTCCAGGGTAGGGGCTGCCCTGGGGGAGCAGTACTTC.

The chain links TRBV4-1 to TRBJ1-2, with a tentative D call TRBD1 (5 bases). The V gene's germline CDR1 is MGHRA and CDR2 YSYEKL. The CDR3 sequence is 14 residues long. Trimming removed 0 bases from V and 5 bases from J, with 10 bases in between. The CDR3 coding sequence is TGCGCCAGCAGCCAAGATCGAGGGGCGTATGGCTACACCTTC. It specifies CASSQDRGAYGYTF.

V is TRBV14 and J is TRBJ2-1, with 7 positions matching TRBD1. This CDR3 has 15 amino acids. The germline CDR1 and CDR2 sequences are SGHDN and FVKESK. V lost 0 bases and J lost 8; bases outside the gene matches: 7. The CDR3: CASSQERGRHHEQFF. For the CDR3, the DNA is TGTGCCAGCAGCCAAGAAAGGGGGCGCCACCATGAGCAGTTCTTC.

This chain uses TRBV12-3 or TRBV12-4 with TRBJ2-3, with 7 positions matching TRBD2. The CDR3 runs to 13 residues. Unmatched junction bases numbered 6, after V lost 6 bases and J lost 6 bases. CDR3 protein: CASRSNGGDTQYF. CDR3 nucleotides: TGTGCCAGCAGGTCCAACGGGGGGGATACGCAGTATTTT.

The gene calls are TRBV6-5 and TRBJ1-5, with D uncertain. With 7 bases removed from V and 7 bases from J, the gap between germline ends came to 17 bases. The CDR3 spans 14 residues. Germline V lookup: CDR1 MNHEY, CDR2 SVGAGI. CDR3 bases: TGTGCCAGCAAGGCCTCCTTTGCTATCCAGCCCCAGCATTTT. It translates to CASKASFAIQPQHF.

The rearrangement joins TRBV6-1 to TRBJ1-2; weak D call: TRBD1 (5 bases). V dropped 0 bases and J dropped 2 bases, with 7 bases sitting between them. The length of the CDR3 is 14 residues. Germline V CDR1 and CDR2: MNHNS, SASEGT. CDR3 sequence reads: CASSEANRNYGYTF. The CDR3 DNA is TGTGCCAGCAGTGAAGCGAACAGGAACTATGGCTACACCTTC.

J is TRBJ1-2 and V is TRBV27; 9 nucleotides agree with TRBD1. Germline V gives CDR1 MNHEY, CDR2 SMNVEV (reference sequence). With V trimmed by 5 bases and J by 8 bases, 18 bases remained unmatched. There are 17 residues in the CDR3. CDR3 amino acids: CASSLIWGGQGSSGYTF. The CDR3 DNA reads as TGTGCCAGCAGTCTCATATGGGGGGGACAGGGATCGTCAGGCTACACCTTC.

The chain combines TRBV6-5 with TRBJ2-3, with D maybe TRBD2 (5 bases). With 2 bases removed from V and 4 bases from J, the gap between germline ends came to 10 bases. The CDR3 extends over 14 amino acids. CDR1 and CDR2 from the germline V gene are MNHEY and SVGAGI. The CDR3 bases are TGTGCCAGCAGTTACAGGGTAGCGTCAGATACGCAGTATTTT. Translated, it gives CASSYRVASDTQYF.

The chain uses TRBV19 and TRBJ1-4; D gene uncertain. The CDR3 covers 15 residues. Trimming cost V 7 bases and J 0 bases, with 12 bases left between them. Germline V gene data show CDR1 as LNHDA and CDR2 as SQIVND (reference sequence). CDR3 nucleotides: TGTGCCAGTACGCAAAACGGACCAACTAATGAAAAACTGTTTTTT. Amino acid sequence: CASTQNGPTNEKLFF. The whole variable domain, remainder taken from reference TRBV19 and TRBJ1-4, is DGGITQSPKYLFRKEGQNVTLSCEQNLNHDAMYWYRQDPGQGLRLIYYSQIVNDFQKGDIAEGYSVSREKKESFPLTVTSAQKNPTAFYLCASTQNGPTNEKLFFGSGTQLSVL.

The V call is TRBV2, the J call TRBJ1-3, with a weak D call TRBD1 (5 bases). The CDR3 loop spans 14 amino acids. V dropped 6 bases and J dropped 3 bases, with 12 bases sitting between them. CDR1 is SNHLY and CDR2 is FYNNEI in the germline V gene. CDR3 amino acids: CASSRGRGGNTIYF. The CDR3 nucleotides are TGTGCCAGCAGCCGAGGGAGGGGTGGAAACACCATATATTTT.

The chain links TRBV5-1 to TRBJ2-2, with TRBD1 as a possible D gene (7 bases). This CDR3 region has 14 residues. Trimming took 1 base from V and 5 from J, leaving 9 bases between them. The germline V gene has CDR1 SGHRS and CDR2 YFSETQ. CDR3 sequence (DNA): TGCGCCAGCAGCTTGTCAGGGGGGACCGGGGAGCTGTTTTTT. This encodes CASSLSGGTGELFF.

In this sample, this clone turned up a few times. The CDR3 DNA follows: TGTGCCAGCAGCGCCCCGACAGGGGGTGGAGCTGAAGCTTTCTTT. It codes for CASSAPTGGGAEAFF. This chain joins TRBV9 and TRBJ1-1, with 9 bases matching TRBD1. Germline values: CDR1 SGDLS, CDR2 YYNGEE. This CDR3 is built from 15 residues. V shed 3 bases, J shed 6 bases, and the junction held 9 bases outside the gene matches.

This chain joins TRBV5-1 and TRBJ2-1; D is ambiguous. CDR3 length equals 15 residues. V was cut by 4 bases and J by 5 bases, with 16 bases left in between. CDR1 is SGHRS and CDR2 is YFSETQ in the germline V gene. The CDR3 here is CASSPTAVDDNEQFF. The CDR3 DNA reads TGCGCCAGCAGCCCAACGGCGGTAGACGACAATGAGCAGTTCTTC.

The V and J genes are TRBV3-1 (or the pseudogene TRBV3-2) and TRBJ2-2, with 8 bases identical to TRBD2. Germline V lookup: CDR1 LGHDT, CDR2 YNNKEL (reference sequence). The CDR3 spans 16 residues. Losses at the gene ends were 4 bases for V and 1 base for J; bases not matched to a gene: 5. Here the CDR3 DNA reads TGTGCCAGCAGCCGAGAGAGCGGGAGGAACACCGGGGAGCTGTTTTTT. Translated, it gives CASSRESGRNTGELFF.

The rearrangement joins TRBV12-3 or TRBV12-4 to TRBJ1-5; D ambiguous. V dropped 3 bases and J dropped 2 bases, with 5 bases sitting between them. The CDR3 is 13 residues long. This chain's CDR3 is CASSFTGNQPQHF. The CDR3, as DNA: TGTGCCAGCAGTTTTACAGGCAATCAGCCCCAGCATTTT.

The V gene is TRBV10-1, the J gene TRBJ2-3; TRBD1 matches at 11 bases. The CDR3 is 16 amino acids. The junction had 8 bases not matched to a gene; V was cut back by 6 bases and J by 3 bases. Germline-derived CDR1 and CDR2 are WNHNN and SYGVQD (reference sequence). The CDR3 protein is CASRAGTGGETDTQYF. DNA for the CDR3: TGCGCCAGCAGGGCCGGGACAGGGGGAGAGACAGATACGCAGTATTTT.